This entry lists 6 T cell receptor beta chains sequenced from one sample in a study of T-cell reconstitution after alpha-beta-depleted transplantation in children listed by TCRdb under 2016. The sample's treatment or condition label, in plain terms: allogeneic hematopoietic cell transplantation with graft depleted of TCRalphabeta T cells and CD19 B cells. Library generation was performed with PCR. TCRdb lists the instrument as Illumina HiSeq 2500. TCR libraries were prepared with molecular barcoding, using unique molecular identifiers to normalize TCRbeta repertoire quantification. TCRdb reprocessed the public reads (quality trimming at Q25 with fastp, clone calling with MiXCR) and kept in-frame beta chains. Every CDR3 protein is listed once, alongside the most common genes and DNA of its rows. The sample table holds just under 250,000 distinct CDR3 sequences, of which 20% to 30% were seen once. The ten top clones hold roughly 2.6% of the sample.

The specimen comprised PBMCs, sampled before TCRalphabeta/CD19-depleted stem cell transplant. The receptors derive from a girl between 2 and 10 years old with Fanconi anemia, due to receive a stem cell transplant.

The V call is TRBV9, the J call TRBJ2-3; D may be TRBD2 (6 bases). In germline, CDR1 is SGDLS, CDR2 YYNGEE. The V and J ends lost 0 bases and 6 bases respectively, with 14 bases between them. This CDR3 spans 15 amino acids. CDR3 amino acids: CASSVEGRGGDTQYF. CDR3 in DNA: TGTGCCAGCAGCGTAGAGGGCCGTGGGGGGGATACGCAGTATTTT.

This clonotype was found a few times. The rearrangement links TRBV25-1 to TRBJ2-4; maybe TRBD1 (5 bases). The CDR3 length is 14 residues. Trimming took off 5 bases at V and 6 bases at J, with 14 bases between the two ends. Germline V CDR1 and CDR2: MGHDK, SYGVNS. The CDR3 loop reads CASSLGASGNIQYF. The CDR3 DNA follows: TGTGCCAGCAGTCTAGGGGCTAGTGGAAACATTCAGTACTTC.

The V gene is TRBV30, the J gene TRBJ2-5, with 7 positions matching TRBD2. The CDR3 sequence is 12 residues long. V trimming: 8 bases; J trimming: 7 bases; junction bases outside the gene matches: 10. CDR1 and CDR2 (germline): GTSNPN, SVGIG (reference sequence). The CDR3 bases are TGTGCCACTACGGGAGGAGGGGTGACCCAGTACTTC. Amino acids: CATTGGGVTQYF.

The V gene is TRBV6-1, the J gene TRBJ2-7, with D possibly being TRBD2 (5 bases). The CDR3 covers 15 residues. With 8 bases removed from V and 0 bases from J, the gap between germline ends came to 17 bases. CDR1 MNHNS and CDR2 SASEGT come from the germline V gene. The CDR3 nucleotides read TGTGCCAGCCGCCCATCCGGGGTTGGCTCCTACGAGCAGTACTTC. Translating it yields CASRPSGVGSYEQYF.

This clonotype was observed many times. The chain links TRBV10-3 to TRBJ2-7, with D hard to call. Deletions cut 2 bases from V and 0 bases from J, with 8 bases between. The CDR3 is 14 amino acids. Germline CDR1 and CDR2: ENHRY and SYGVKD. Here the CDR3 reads CAISEVSLSYEQYF. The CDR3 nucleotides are TGTGCCATCAGTGAGGTCAGCCTCTCCTACGAGCAGTACTTC.

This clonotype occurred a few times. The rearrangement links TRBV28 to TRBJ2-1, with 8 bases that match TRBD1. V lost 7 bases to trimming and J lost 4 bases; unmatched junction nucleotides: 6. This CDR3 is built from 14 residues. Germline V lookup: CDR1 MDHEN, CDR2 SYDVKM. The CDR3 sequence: CASMPGQEYNEQFF. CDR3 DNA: TGTGCCAGCATGCCGGGACAGGAATACAATGAGCAGTTCTTC.